The rows below give T cell receptor beta chains drawn from one sample of a study. The method was immunoSEQ multiplex PCR; TCRdb's version includes in-frame clones alone and lacks a portion of them. The repertoire has 45,000 to 60,000 clones, approximately 95% of them found once; the top ten carry about 11%. The sequenced sample consisted of PBMCs. All receptors come from a man aged 35 to 55 with rheumatoid arthritis. CDR3s include the opening cysteine and the closing phenylalanine or tryptophan. A D gene is named only where the DNA matches it firmly. Size values are once, few and many counts, or a class for expanded clones, and some rows have none.

CASGLLAGVLNEQYF	TGTGCTAGTGGTCTACTAGCGGGGGTTCTGAACGAGCAGTACTTC	TRBV12-5	TRBJ2-7	-	TRBD2
CASSLIGGATDTQYF	TGTGCCAGCAGCTTGATAGGGGGGGCGACAGATACGCAGTATTTT	TRBV5-4	TRBJ2-3	-	-
CASSEWQLNEQFF	TGTGCCAGCAGTGAATGGCAGCTCAATGAGCAGTTCTTC	TRBV25-1	TRBJ2-1	-	-
CASSQAGVVAKNIQYF	TGCGCCAGCAGCCAAGCAGGGGTTGTTGCCAAAAACATTCAGTACTTC	TRBV4-1	TRBJ2-4	-	-
CASSQVQGRNTGELFF	TGCGCCAGCAGCCAAGTTCAGGGTCGGAACACCGGGGAGCTGTTTTTT	TRBV4-1	TRBJ2-2	few	-
CASSLVAGGAEAFF	TGCGCCAGCAGCTTGGTGGCAGGGGGAGCTGAAGCTTTCTTT	TRBV5-1	TRBJ1-1	-	TRBD1
CASSGGAGAYGTEAFF	TGTGCCAGCAGCGGAGGGGCGGGGGCGTATGGGACTGAAGCTTTCTTT	TRBV28	TRBJ1-1	-	-
CATSRGWDLASYNEQFF	TGTGCCACCAGCAGAGGGTGGGATCTCGCCTCCTACAATGAGCAGTTCTTC	TRBV15	TRBJ2-1	-	-
CASSRQGYEQYF	TGTGCCAGCAGCCGACAGGGCTACGAGCAGTACTTC	TRBV11-2	TRBJ2-7	-	TRBD1
CASSYLTGTGKREQYF	TGTGCCAGCAGTTACTTAACCGGGACAGGGAAACGCGAGCAGTACTTC	TRBV6-5	TRBJ2-7	-	TRBD1
CSVRPDNSYEQYF	TGCAGCGTTAGGCCGGACAACTCCTACGAGCAGTACTTC	TRBV29-1	TRBJ2-7	-	-
CASSLGAEQYF	TGTGCCAGCAGCTTAGGGGCCGAGCAGTACTTC	TRBV7-9	TRBJ2-7	once	-
CASSEGAYYGYTF	TGTGCCAGCAGCGAGGGGGCGTATTATGGCTACACCTTC	TRBV27	TRBJ1-2	-	TRBD1
CAIPGLAGVIWDNEQFF	TGCGCTATACCGGGACTAGCGGGAGTAATATGGGACAATGAGCAGTTCTTC	TRBV29-1	TRBJ2-1	-	TRBD2
CASSWEGYNEQFF	TGTGCCAGCAGCTGGGAGGGATACAATGAGCAGTTCTTC	TRBV6-2/TRBV6-3	TRBJ2-1	-	TRBD2
CASSLDPSNYGYTF	TGTGCCAGCAGCTTAGATCCTTCTAACTATGGCTACACCTTC	TRBV11-2	TRBJ1-2	once	-
CASSIQATYEQYF	TGCGCCAGCAGCATACAGGCGACCTACGAGCAGTACTTC	TRBV4-1	TRBJ2-7	-	-
CASSSPLGEETQYF	TGTGCCAGCAGCTCCCCTCTTGGGGAGGAGACCCAGTACTTC	TRBV7-9	TRBJ2-5	-	-
CASSIPLTHTGGYTF	TGTGCCAGTAGTATTCCATTGACCCATACCGGAGGCTACACCTTC	TRBV19	TRBJ1-2	once	-
CASRGGYEQFF	TGTGCCAGCAGGGGGGGCTATGAGCAGTTCTTC	TRBV3-1/TRBV3-2	TRBJ2-1	-	-
CASSLVGGQETQYF	TGTGCCAGCAGCTTAGTAGGGGGCCAGGAGACCCAGTACTTC	TRBV7-9	TRBJ2-5	-	TRBD1
CASSQEGHYEQYF	TGTGCCAGCAGCCAAGAGGGGCATTACGAGCAGTACTTC	TRBV12-3/TRBV12-4	TRBJ2-7	-	-
CSVGPGDEQFF	TGCAGCGTTGGCCCCGGCGATGAGCAGTTCTTC	TRBV29-1	TRBJ2-1	-	-
CASSLGTGRSTGLSEQYF	TGTGCCAGCAGCTTAGGGACAGGGCGAAGTACAGGATTATCCGAGCAGTACTTC	TRBV5-4	TRBJ2-7	-	TRBD1
CASSAGDRGGNSPLHF	TGTGCCAGTAGTGCAGGAGACAGGGGAGGGAATTCACCCCTCCACTTT	TRBV19	TRBJ1-6	once	TRBD1
CASSQTGDTGELFF	TGCGCCAGCAGCCAGACAGGGGATACCGGGGAGCTGTTTTTT	TRBV5-1	TRBJ2-2	-	TRBD1
CASSPLRLGQGNTEAFF	TGTGCCAGCTCACCGCTAAGACTGGGACAGGGAAACACTGAAGCTTTCTTT	TRBV18	TRBJ1-1	-	TRBD1
CASSNSPELAGYF	TGTGCCAGCAGCAATTCCCCGGAATTGGCTGGATATTTT	TRBV7-9	TRBJ1-3	-	-
CASSFAGAPINEQFF	TGTGCCAGCAGCTTCGCGGGGGCGCCGATTAATGAGCAGTTCTTC	TRBV7-2	TRBJ2-1	few	-
CAISQEYEQYF	TGTGCCATCAGTCAGGAGTACGAGCAGTACTTC	TRBV10-3	TRBJ2-7	-	-
CASSIMVEGNEQFF	TGTGCCAGTAGTATTATGGTAGAGGGCAATGAGCAGTTCTTC	TRBV19	TRBJ2-1	once	-
CASKGGQGNQPQHF	TGTGCCAGCAAGGGCGGGCAGGGCAATCAGCCCCAGCATTTT	TRBV6-5	TRBJ1-5	-	-
CASSRGNTEKLFF	TGCGCCAGCAGTCGGGGGAACACCGAAAAACTGTTTTTT	TRBV10-1	TRBJ1-4	-	-
CASSLTGGPYSNQPQHF	TGTGCCAGCAGTTTAACGGGGGGGCCTTATAGCAATCAGCCCCAGCATTTT	TRBV27	TRBJ1-5	-	-
CSVGVSGSTYNEQFF	TGCAGCGTTGGTGTGAGCGGGAGTACCTACAATGAGCAGTTCTTC	TRBV29-1	TRBJ2-1	-	TRBD2
CASSVSEGNTEAFF	TGTGCCAGCAGCGTCAGTGAGGGGAACACTGAAGCTTTCTTT	TRBV9	TRBJ1-1	-	-
CASSYHGFRDTNQPQHF	TGTGCCAGCAGTTACCACGGATTTAGGGACACCAATCAGCCCCAGCATTTT	TRBV6-2/TRBV6-3	TRBJ1-5	-	-
CASSPGLAGHNEQFF	TGTGCCAGCAGCCCGGGACTAGCGGGACACAATGAGCAGTTCTTC	TRBV7-2	TRBJ2-1	once	TRBD2
CASSEWRVSNQPQHF	TGTGCCAGCAGTGAATGGAGAGTTAGCAATCAGCCCCAGCATTTT	TRBV6-1	TRBJ1-5	-	-
CASSWGDQPQHF	TGCGCCAGCAGTTGGGGGGATCAGCCCCAGCATTTT	TRBV10-2	TRBJ1-5	-	-
CASSLPGTGDEKLFF	TGTGCCAGCAGTTTACCCGGGACAGGGGACGAAAAACTGTTTTTT	TRBV28	TRBJ1-4	-	TRBD1
CASSRDRGNYGYTF	TGTGCCAGCAGTCGGGACAGGGGCAACTATGGCTACACCTTC	TRBV27	TRBJ1-2	-	TRBD1
CASGQNTEAFF	TGTGCTAGTGGCCAGAACACTGAAGCTTTCTTT	TRBV12-5	TRBJ1-1	-	-
CASSEWGGTNYGYTF	TGTGCCAGCAGTGAATGGGGCGGAACTAACTATGGCTACACCTTC	TRBV6-1	TRBJ1-2	-	-
CASSPTTASYEQYF	TGTGCCAGCTCACCGACGACAGCTTCCTACGAGCAGTACTTC	TRBV18	TRBJ2-7	-	-
CAISEPMTSEEYEQYF	TGTGCCATCAGTGAACCCATGACTAGCGAAGAATACGAGCAGTACTTC	TRBV10-3	TRBJ2-7	-	TRBD2
CSASVTGGVDETQYF	TGCAGTGCTAGTGTTACAGGGGGCGTAGACGAGACCCAGTACTTC	TRBV20-1	TRBJ2-5	once	TRBD1
CSARDHREQHF	TGCAGTGCTAGAGATCATAGGGAACAGCATTTT	TRBV20-1	TRBJ1-5	-	-
CATRGSGSQYF	TGTGCCACCCGGGGGAGCGGCTCCCAGTACTTC	TRBV6-7	TRBJ2-4	-	-
CASSLSGRAPYEQYF	TGTGCCAGCAGTTTGAGCGGGAGGGCCCCCTACGAGCAGTACTTC	TRBV28	TRBJ2-7	once	TRBD2
CATSRDGEKLFF	TGCGCCACCAGCAGAGATGGAGAAAAACTGTTTTTT	TRBV15	TRBJ1-4	-	-
CASSVGTSGSYEQYF	TGTGCCAGCAGCGTAGGAACTAGCGGTTCCTACGAGCAGTACTTC	TRBV9	TRBJ2-7	-	TRBD2
CATSDERVGTRDYGELFF	TGTGCCACCAGTGATGAGCGAGTAGGGACTAGGGATTACGGGGAGCTGTTTTTT	TRBV24-1	TRBJ2-2	-	TRBD2